This T cell receptor beta chain appears in the sequencing data of a study of Graves' ophthalmopathy and Graves' hyperthyroidism. Overall study results and limits: Also, most clonotypes expanded in the thyroid above 0.001 frequency appeared in blood. Ophthalmopathy progression was predicted with under 71% sensitivity and roughly 72% specificity.

A few counts support this clonotype. Its specificity is unknown. Eligible hyperthyroidism cases comprised new diagnoses of under 2 months' duration in individuals aged 18 to 65. Each diagnosis was determined on the basis of clinical symptoms, serum thyroxine, TRAb, thyroid ultrasound and orbital computed tomography. The V end was cut by 1 base, the J end by 0 bases, with 13 bases between. Looked up from germline, CDR1 is KGHDR and CDR2 is SFDVKD. The CDR3 contains 17 residues. Investigators amplified TCR beta CDR3 regions from RNA transcripts. After a first-round RT-PCR with HTBI primers, a second-round multiplex PCR was run. Via MiXCR, TCRdb re-called the multiplex PCR reads, giving one row per CDR3 protein. This table holds about 1.2 million distinct CDR3 sequences, less than 45% found once.

The receptor's source is an adult man with Graves' hyperthyroidism. The sample was peripheral blood or thyroid tissue (not recorded which). V is TRBV24-1 and J is TRBJ2-3, with D possibly TRBD1 on 6 matching bases. This CDR3 reads CATSDLSAGVSTDTQYF. As DNA, the CDR3 is TGTGCCACCAGTGATTTATCCGCAGGGGTCAGCACAGATACGCAGTATTTT.